Detailed here is one T cell receptor (beta chain). Germline values: CDR1 SGHTA, CDR2 FQGTGA. Trimming took 4 bases from V and 2 from J, leaving 8 bases between them. The length of the CDR3 is 14 residues. The sample belongs to a study of blood T cell repertoires in COVID-19. For the study at large: PBMCs, B-cell-depleted T cells, or T cells provided the cDNA or gDNA that made up the material.

The method was immunoSEQ multiplex PCR; TCRdb's version includes in-frame clones alone and lacks a portion of them. The profile covers roughly 220,000 clones, with around 80% appearing a single time and approximately 1.3% taken by the ten largest. This clonotype originated in a woman between 35 and 50 years old who had recovered from COVID-19. The source material was peripheral blood. V gene TRBV7-3 combines with J gene TRBJ2-2; D gene unclear. CDR3 amino acids: CASSSFPNTGELFF. The DNA of the CDR3 is TGTGCCAGCAGCTCCTTCCCTAACACCGGGGAGCTGTTTTTT.